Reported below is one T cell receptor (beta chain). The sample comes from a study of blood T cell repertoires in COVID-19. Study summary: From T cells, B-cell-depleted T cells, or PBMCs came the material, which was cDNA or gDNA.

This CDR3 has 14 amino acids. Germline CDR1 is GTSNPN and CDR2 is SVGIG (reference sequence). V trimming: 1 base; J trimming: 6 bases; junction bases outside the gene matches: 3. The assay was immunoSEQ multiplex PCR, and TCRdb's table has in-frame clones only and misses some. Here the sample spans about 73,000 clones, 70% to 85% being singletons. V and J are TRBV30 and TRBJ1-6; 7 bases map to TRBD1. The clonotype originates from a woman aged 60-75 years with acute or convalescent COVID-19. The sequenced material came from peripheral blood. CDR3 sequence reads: CAWSGGQRNSPLHF. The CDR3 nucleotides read TGTGCCTGGAGTGGGGGACAGCGTAATTCACCCCTCCACTTT.